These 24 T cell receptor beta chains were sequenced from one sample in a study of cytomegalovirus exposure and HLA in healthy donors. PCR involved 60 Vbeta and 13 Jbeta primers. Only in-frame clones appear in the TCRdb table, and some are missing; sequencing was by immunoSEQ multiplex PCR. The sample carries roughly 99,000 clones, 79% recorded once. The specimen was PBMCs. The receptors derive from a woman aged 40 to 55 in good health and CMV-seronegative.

The chain's CDR3 is CASGLTNGQPQHF. The CDR3 region has the DNA TGTGCTAGTGGTTTAACAAACGGGCAGCCCCAGCATTTT. The J gene is TRBJ1-5, the V gene TRBV12-5; no firm D call. The germline V gene encodes CDR1 LGHNT and CDR2 FRNRAP. V shed 3 bases and J shed 7 bases, with 10 bases lying between them. The CDR3 length is 13 residues.

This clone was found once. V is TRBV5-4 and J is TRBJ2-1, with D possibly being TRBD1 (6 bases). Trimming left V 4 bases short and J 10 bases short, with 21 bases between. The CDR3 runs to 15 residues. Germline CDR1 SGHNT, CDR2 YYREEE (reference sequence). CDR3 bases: TGTGCCAGCAGCCACCCCGGACAGATTTGGGGGGAGCAGTTCTTC. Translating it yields CASSHPGQIWGEQFF.

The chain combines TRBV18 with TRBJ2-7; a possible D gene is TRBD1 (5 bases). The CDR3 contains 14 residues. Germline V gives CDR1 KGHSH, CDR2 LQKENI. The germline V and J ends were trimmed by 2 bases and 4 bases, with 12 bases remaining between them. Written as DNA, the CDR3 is TGTGCCAGCTCACCATCTCCAGGGTCGTACGAGCAGTACTTC. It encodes CASSPSPGSYEQYF.

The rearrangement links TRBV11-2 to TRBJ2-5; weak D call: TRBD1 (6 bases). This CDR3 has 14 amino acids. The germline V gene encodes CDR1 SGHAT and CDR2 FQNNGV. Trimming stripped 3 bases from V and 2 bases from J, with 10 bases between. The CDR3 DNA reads TGTGCCAGCAGCTTCCGGGACACTCAAGAGACCCAGTACTTC. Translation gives CASSFRDTQETQYF.

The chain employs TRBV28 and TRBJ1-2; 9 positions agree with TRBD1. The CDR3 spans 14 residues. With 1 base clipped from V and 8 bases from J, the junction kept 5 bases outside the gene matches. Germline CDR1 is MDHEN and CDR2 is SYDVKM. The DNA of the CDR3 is TGTGCCAGCAGTTTATCCGGGACAGGGCGCGGCTACACCTTC. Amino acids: CASSLSGTGRGYTF.

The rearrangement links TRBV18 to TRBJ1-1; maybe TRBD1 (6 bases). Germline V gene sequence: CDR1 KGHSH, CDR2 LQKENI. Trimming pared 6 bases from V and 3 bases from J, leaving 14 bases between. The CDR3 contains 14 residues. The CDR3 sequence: CASSPRGSDTEAFF. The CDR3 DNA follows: TGTGCCAGCTCCCCAAGGGGGAGTGACACTGAAGCTTTCTTT.

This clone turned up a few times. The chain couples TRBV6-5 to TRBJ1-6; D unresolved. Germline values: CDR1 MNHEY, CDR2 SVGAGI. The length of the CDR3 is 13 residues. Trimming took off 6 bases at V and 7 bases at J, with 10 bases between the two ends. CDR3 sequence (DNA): TGTGCCAGCAGCGGACTACCCAATTCACCCCTCCACTTT. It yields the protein CASSGLPNSPLHF.

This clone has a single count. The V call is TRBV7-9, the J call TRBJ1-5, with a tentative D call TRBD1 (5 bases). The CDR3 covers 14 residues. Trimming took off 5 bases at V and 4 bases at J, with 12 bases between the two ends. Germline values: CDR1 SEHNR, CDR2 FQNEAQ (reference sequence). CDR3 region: CASSPAGTNQPQHF. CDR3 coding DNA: TGTGCCAGCAGCCCCGCGGGGACGAATCAGCCCCAGCATTTT. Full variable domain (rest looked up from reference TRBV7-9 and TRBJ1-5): DTGVSQNPRHKITKRGQNVTFRCDPISEHNRLYWYRQTLGQGPEFLTYFQNEAQLEKSRLLSDRFSAERPKGSFSTLEIQRTEQGDSAMYLCASSPAGTNQPQHFGDGTRLSIL.

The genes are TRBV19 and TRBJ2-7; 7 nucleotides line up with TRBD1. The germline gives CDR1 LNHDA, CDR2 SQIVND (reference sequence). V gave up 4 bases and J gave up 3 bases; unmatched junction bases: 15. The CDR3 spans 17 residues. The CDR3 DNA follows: TGTGCCAGTAGTAAAGGTTCGGCAATAGACAGGGACTACGAGCAGTACTTC. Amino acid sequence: CASSKGSAIDRDYEQYF. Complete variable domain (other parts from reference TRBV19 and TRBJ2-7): DGGITQSPKYLFRKEGQNVTLSCEQNLNHDAMYWYRQDPGQGLRLIYYSQIVNDFQKGDIAEGYSVSREKKESFPLTVTSAQKNPTAFYLCASSKGSAIDRDYEQYFGPGTRLTVT.

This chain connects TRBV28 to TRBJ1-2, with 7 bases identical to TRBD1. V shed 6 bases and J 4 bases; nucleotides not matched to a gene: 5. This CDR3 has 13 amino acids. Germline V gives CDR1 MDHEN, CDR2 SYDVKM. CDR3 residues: CASSQGGGYGYTF. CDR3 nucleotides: TGTGCCAGCAGCCAAGGGGGCGGCTATGGCTACACCTTC.

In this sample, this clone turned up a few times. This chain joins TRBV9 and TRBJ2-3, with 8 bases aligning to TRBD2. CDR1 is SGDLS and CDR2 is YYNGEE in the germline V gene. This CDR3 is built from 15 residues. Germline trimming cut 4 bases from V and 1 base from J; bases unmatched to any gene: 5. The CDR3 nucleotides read TGTGCCAGCAGCCCCTCAGCGGGGGGCACAGATACGCAGTATTTT. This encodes CASSPSAGGTDTQYF.

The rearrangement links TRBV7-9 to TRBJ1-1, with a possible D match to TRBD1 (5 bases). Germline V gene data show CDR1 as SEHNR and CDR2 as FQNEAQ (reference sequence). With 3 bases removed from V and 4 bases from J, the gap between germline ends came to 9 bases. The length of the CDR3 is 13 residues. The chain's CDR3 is CASSFGGGTEAFF. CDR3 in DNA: TGTGCCAGCAGCTTTGGGGGAGGCACTGAAGCTTTCTTT.

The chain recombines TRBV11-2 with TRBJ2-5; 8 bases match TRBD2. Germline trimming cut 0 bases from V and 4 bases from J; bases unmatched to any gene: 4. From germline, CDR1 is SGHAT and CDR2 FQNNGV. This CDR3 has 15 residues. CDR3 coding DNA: TGTGCCAGCAGCTTAGAGCGGGGGGCCCGAGAGACCCAGTACTTC. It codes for CASSLERGARETQYF.

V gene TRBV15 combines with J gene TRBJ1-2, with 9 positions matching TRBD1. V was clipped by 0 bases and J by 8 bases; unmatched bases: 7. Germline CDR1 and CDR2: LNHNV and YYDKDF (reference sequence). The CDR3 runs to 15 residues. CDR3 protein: CATSRDKGTGLGYTF. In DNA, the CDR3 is TGTGCCACCAGCAGAGATAAGGGGACAGGGCTCGGCTACACCTTC.

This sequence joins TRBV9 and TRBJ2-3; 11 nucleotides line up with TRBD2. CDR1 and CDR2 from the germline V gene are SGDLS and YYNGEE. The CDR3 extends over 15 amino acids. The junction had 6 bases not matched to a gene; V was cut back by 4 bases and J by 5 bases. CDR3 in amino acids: CASSNRLAGKDTQYF. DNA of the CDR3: TGTGCCAGCAGCAATCGACTAGCGGGGAAAGATACGCAGTATTTT. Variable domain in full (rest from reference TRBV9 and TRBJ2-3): DSGVTQTPKHLITATGQRVTLRCSPRSGDLSVYWYQQSLDQGLQFLIQYYNGEERAKGNILERFSAQQFPDLHSELNLSSLELGDSALYFCASSNRLAGKDTQYFGPGTRLTVL.

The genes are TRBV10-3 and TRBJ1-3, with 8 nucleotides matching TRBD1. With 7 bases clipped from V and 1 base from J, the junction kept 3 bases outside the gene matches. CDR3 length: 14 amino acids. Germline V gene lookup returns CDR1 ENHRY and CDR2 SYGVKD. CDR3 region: CAIKRQGSGNTIYF. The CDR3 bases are TGTGCCATCAAGCGACAGGGGTCTGGAAACACCATATATTTT.

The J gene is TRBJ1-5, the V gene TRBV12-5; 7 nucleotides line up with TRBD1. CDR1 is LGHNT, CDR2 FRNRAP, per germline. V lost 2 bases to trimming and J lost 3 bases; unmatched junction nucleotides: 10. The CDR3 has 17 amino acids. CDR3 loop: CASGLRTGRDTNQPQHF. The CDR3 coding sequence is TGTGCTAGTGGTTTGCGGACAGGACGGGATACCAATCAGCCCCAGCATTTT.

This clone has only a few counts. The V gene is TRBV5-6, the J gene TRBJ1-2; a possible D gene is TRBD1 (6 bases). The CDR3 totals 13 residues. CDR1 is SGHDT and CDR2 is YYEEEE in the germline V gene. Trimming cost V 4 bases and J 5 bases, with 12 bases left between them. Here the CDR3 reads CASSVQGGYGYTF. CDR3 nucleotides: TGTGCCAGCAGCGTACAGGGTGGGTATGGCTACACCTTC. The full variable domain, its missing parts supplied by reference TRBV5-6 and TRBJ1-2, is DAGVTQSPTHLIKTRGQQVTLRCSPKSGHDTVSWYQQALGQGPQFIFQYYEEEERQRGNFPDRFSGHQFPNYSSELNVNALLLGDSALYLCASSVQGGYGYTFGSGTRLTVV.

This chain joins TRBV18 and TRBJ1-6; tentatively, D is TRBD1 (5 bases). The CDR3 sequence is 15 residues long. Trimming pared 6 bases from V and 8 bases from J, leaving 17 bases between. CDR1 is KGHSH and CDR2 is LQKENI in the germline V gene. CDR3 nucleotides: TGTGCCAGCTCCCGGTTGAGGGGAGGTGATTCACCCCTCCACTTT. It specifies CASSRLRGGDSPLHF.

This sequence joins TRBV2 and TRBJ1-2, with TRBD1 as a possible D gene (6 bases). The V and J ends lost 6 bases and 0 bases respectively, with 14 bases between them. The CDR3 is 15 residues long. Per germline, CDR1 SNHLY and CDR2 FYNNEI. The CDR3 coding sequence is TGTGCCAGCAGACCCCGGACAGCTCCTAACTATGGCTACACCTTC. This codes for CASRPRTAPNYGYTF.

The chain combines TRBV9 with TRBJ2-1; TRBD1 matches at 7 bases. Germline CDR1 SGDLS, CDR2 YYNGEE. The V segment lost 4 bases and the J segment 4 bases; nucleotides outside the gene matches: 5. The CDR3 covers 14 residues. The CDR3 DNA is TGTGCCAGCAGCACCCGACAGGGATACAATGAGCAGTTCTTC. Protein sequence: CASSTRQGYNEQFF.

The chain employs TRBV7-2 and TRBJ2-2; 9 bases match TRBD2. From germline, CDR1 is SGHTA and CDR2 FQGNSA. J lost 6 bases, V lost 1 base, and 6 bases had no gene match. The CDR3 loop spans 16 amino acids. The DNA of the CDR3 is TGTGCCAGCAGCTTAGGGGGCGGGGGGGTTGCCGGGGAGCTGTTTTTT. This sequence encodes CASSLGGGGVAGELFF.

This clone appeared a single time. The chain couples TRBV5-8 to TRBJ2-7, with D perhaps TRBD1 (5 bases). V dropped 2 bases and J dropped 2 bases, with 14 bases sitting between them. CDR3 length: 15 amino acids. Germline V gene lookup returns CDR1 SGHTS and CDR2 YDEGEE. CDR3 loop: CASSLVVRAPYEQYF. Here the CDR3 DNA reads TGTGCCAGCAGCTTAGTGGTCAGGGCCCCCTACGAGCAGTACTTC.

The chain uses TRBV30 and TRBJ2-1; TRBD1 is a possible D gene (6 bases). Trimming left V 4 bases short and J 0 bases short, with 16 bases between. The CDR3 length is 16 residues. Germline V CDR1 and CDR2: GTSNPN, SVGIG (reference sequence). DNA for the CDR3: TGTGCCTGGATCCCCTGGGGGCCGAGCTCCTACAATGAGCAGTTCTTC. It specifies CAWIPWGPSSYNEQFF.